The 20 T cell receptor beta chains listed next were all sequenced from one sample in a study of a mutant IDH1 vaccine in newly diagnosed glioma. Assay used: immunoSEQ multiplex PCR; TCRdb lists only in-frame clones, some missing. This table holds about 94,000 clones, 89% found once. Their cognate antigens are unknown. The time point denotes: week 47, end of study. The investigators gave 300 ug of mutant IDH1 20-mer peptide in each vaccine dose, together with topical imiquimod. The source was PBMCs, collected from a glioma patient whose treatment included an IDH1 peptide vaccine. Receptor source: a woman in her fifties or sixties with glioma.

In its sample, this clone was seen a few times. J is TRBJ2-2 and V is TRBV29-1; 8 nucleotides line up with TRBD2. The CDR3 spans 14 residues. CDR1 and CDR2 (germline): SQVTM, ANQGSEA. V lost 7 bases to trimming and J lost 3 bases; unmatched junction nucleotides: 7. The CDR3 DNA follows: TGCAGCGCCCAGCGGGAGCTCTACACCGGGGAGCTGTTTTTT. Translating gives CSAQRELYTGELFF.

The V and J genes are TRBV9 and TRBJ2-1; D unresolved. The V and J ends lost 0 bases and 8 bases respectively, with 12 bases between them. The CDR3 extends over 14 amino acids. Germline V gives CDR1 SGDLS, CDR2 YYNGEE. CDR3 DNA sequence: TGTGCCAGCAGCGTAGAAGGGTTCTTACATGAGCAGTTCTTC. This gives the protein CASSVEGFLHEQFF.

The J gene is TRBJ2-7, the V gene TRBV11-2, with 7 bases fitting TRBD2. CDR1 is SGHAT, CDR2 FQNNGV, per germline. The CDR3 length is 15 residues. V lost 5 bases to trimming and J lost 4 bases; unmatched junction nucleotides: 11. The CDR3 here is CASSILGQGGYEQYF. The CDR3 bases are TGTGCCAGCAGCATCCTGGGGCAGGGAGGGTACGAGCAGTACTTC. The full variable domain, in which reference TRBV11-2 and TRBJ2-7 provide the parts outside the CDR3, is EAGVAQSPRYKIIEKRQSVAFWCNPISGHATLYWYQQILGQGPKLLIQFQNNGVVDDSQLPKDRFSAERLKGVDSTLKIQPAKLEDSAVYLCASSILGQGGYEQYFGPGTRLTVT.

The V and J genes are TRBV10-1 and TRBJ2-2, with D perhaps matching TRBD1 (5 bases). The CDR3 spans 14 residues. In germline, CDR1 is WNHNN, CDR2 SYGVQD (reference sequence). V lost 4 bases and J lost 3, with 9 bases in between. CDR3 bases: TGCGCCAGCAGTGTCGACAGATACACCGGGGAGCTGTTTTTT. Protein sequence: CASSVDRYTGELFF.

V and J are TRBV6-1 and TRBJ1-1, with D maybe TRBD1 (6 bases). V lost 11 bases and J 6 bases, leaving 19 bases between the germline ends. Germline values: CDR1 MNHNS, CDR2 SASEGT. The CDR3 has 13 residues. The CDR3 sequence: CAARILTGAEAFF. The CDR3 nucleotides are TGTGCCGCACGAATTCTGACAGGCGCTGAAGCTTTCTTT.

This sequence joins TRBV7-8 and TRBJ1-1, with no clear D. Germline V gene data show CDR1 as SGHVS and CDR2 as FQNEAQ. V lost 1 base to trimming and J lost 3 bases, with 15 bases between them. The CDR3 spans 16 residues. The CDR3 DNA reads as TGTGCCAGCAGCTTAGGGCCCATGGCGAGTGACACTGAAGCTTTCTTT. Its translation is CASSLGPMASDTEAFF. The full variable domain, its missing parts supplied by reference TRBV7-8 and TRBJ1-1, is GAGVSQSPRYKVAKRGQDVALRCDPISGHVSLFWYQQALGQGPEFLTYFQNEAQLDKSGLPSDRFFAERPEGSVSTLKIQRTQQEDSAVYLCASSLGPMASDTEAFFGQGTRLTVV.

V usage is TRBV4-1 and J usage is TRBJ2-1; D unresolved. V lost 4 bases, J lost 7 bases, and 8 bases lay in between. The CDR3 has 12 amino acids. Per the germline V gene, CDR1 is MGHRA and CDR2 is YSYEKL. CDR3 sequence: CASSPRANEQFF. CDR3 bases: TGCGCCAGCAGCCCCCGTGCGAATGAGCAGTTCTTC.

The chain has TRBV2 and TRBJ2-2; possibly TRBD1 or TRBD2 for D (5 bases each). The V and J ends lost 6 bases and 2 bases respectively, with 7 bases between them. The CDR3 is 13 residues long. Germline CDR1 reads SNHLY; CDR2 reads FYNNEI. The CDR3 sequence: CASRGTNTGELFF. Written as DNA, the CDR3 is TGTGCCAGCAGGGGGACCAACACCGGGGAGCTGTTTTTT.

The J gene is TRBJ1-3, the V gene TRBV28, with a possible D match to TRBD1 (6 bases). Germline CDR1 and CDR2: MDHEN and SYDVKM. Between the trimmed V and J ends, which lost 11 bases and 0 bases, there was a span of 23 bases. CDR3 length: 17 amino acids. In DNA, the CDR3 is TGTGCCTGCCGAGGGGGGGGGAGCTTTTTCTCTGGAAACACCATATATTTT. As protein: CACRGGGSFFSGNTIYF.

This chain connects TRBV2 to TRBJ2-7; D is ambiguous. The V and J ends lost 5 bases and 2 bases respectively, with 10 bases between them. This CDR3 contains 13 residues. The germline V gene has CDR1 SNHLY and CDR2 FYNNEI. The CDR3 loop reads CASSLRLTYEQYF. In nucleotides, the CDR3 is TGTGCCAGCAGTCTACGGTTAACCTACGAGCAGTACTTC.

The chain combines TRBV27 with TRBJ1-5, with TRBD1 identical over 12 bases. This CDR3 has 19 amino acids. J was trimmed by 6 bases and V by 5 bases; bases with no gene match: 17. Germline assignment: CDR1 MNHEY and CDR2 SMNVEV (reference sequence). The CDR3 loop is CASSAWGPAGTGGGQPQHF. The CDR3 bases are TGTGCCAGCAGTGCCTGGGGTCCCGCCGGGACAGGGGGCGGTCAGCCCCAGCATTTT.

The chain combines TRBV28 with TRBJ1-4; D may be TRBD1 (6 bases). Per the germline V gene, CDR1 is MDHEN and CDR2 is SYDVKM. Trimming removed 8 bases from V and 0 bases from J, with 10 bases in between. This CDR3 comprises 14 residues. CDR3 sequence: CASCTGSTNEKLFF. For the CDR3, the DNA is TGTGCCAGCTGTACAGGGTCAACTAATGAAAAACTGTTTTTT.

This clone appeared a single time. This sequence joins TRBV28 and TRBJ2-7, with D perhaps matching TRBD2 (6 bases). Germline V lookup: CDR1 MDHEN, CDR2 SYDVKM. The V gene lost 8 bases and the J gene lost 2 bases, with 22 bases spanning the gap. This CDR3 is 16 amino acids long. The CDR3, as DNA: TGTGCCAGCCGACTCAATTCGGGGGAGGAGGCCTACGAGCAGTACTTC. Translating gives CASRLNSGEEAYEQYF.

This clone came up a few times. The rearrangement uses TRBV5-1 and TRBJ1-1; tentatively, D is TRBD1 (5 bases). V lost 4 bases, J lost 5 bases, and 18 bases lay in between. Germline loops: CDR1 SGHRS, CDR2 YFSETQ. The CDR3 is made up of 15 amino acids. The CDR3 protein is CASSQTSPGQTEAFF. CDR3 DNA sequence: TGCGCCAGCAGCCAAACTTCCCCAGGGCAAACTGAAGCTTTCTTT.

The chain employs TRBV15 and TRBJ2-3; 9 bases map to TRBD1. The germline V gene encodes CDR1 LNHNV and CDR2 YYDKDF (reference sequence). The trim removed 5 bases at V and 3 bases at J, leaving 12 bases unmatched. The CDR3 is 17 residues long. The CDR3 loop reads CATSDPLRDRATDTQYF. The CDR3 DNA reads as TGTGCCACCAGCGATCCCCTCCGGGACAGGGCGACAGATACGCAGTATTTT.

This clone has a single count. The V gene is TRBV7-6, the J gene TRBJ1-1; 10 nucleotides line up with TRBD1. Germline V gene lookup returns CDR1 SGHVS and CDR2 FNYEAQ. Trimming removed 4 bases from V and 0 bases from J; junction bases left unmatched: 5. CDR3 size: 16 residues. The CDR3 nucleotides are TGTGCCAGCAGCTCCCGGGACAGGGGAATGAACACTGAAGCTTTCTTT. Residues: CASSSRDRGMNTEAFF.

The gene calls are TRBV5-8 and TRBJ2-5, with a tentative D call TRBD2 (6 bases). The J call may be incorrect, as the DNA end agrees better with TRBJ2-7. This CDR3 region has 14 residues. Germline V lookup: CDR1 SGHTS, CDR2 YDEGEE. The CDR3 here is CASSLGGNSYEQYF. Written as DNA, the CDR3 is TGTGCCAGCAGCTTGGGCGGGAACTCCTACGAGCAGTACTTC.

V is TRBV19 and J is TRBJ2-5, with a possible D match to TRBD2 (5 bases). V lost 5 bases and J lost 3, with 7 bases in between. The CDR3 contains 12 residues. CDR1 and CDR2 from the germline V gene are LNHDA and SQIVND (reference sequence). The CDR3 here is CASSVREETQYF. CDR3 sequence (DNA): TGTGCCAGTAGTGTGCGGGAAGAGACCCAGTACTTC.

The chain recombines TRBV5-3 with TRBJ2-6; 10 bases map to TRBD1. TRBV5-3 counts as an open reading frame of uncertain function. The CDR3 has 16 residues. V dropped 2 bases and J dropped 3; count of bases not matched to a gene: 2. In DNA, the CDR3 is TGTGCCAGAAGCTTTGGACAGGGGGTTGGGGCCAACGTCCTGACTTTC. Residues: CARSFGQGVGANVLTF.

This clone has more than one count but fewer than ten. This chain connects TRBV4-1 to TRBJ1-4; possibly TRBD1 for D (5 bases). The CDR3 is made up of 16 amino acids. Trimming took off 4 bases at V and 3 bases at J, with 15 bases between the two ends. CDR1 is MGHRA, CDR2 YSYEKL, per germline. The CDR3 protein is CASSLRIPGPNEKLFF. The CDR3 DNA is TGCGCCAGCAGCCTTAGGATTCCGGGACCTAATGAAAAACTGTTTTTT.